This TCR beta chain originates from a study of blood T cell repertoires in COVID-19. CDR3 length: 13 amino acids. The germline CDR1 and CDR2 sequences are SGHTA and FQGTGA. With 5 bases clipped from V and 8 bases from J, the junction kept 6 bases outside the gene matches. This table comes from immunoSEQ multiplex PCR, and its TCRdb copy is limited to in-frame clones, with some not included. Altogether 130,000 or so clones are present, around 89% being singletons, with the ten largest covering approximately 4.3%. This TCR derives from a man aged 55 to 70 with COVID-19, enrolled during active disease. Sample: peripheral blood. J is TRBJ1-1 and V is TRBV7-3; 9 positions match TRBD1. CDR3 coding DNA: TGTGCCAGCAGCGCTCGGGACAGGGAGGAAGCTTTCTTT. Protein sequence: CASSARDREEAFF.